A single sample gave rise to the 21 T cell receptor beta chains below, sequenced in a study of shared clonotypes between healthy human individuals. Assay: immunoSEQ multiplex PCR; the TCRdb copy retains only in-frame clones and omits some. The sample holds about 2 million clones; roughly 95% are singletons and the top ten take roughly 1.2%. CD45RO-negative CD8 cells positively selected for CCR7 made up the naive population, which excluded terminally differentiated effector memory CD45RA+ cells. Specimen: naive CD8+ T cells sorted from blood. These receptors came from a man younger than 35 in good health.

This clone was seen once. This chain joins TRBV5-8 and TRBJ2-7; D possibly matches TRBD1 or TRBD2 (5 bases each). The CDR3 is 13 amino acids. Trimming cost V 2 bases and J 8 bases, with 14 bases left between them. The germline CDR1 and CDR2 sequences are SGHTS and YDEGEE. The CDR3: CASSFRGPGQQYF. The CDR3 DNA reads as TGTGCCAGCAGCTTCCGGGGCCCCGGCCAGCAGTACTTC.

The gene calls are TRBV5-6 and TRBJ2-1, with D perhaps TRBD1 or TRBD2 (5 bases each). The CDR3 contains 14 residues. Germline values: CDR1 SGHDT, CDR2 YYEEEE. Trimming pared 3 bases from V and 10 bases from J, leaving 17 bases between. Here the CDR3 reads CASSWGDGALEQFF. CDR3 DNA sequence: TGTGCCAGCAGCTGGGGTGACGGGGCGCTGGAGCAGTTCTTC.

The chain uses TRBV30 and TRBJ2-1; TRBD2 agrees at 9 bases. The V gene's germline CDR1 is GTSNPN and CDR2 SVGIG (reference sequence). With 0 bases clipped from V and 2 bases from J, the junction kept 2 bases outside the gene matches. This CDR3 is 15 amino acids long. CDR3 region: CAWSVSSGAYNEQFF. Written as DNA, the CDR3 is TGTGCCTGGAGTGTATCTAGCGGGGCCTACAATGAGCAGTTCTTC.

Only one count was recorded for this clone. The chain has TRBV6-6 and TRBJ2-7, with D perhaps matching TRBD1 (5 bases). V was pared by 2 bases and J by 5 bases, with 13 bases between. The CDR3 length is 14 residues. Germline-derived CDR1 and CDR2 are MNHNY and SVGAGI (reference sequence). The CDR3 reads CASSYGAGSHEQYF. The CDR3 DNA is TGTGCCAGCAGTTACGGGGCAGGATCCCACGAGCAGTACTTC.

The chain combines TRBV13 with TRBJ2-1; 10 positions agree with TRBD1. The germline gives CDR1 PRHDT, CDR2 FYEKMQ (reference sequence). Unmatched junction bases numbered 3, after V lost 3 bases and J lost 4 bases. The CDR3 loop spans 15 amino acids. CDR3 loop: CASSFMGQGYNEQFF. In nucleotides, the CDR3 is TGTGCCAGCAGCTTTATGGGACAGGGGTACAATGAGCAGTTCTTC.

Comment on this clone: Different DNA sequences within this sample yield the same CDR3. The chain is built from TRBV30 and TRBJ2-6, with D uncertain. Trimming took off 1 base at V and 0 bases at J, with 4 bases between the two ends. The CDR3 contains 14 residues. The germline CDR1 and CDR2 sequences are GTSNPN and SVGIG (reference sequence). The CDR3 DNA follows: TGTGCCTGGAGTGACAGCTCTGGGGCCAACGTCCTGACTTTC. This gives the protein CAWSDSSGANVLTF. Full variable domain (outside the CDR3, taken from reference TRBV30 and TRBJ2-6): SQTIHQWPATLVQPVGSPLSLECTVEGTSNPNLYWYRQAAGRGLQLLFYSVGIGQISSEVPQNLSASRPQDRQFILSSKKLLLSDSGFYLCAWSDSSGANVLTFGAGSRLTVL.

The rearrangement joins TRBV11-2 to TRBJ2-7, with TRBD2 matching over 10 bases. The CDR3 runs to 13 residues. The V gene end was trimmed by 8 bases and the J gene end by 3 bases; junction bases not matched to a gene: 4. CDR1 and CDR2 from the germline V gene are SGHAT and FQNNGV. Here the CDR3 reads CASRGTSVYEQYF. The CDR3 bases are TGTGCCAGCCGTGGGACTAGCGTCTACGAGCAGTACTTC.

About this clone itself: Different DNA sequences within this sample yield the same CDR3. The chain carries TRBV9 and TRBJ1-6, with TRBD1 as a possible D gene (5 bases). The CDR3 sequence is 13 residues long. V was pared by 8 bases and J by 7 bases, with 13 bases between. Germline-derived CDR1 and CDR2 are SGDLS and YYNGEE. The CDR3: CASSRGGNSPLHF. In DNA, the CDR3 is TGTGCCAGTTCGAGGGGCGGAAATTCACCCCTCCACTTT.

A word on this clone: The same CDR3 arises from other DNA sequences in this sample as well. This chain connects TRBV9 to TRBJ2-2; D unresolved. Germline CDR1 and CDR2: SGDLS and YYNGEE. Trimming removed 1 base from V and 0 bases from J, with 7 bases in between. This CDR3 comprises 15 residues. The CDR3 region is CASSVWGTNTGELFF. The CDR3 DNA reads as TGTGCCAGCAGCGTATGGGGAACGAACACCGGGGAGCTGTTTTTT.

V gene TRBV6-5 combines with J gene TRBJ1-1; D might be TRBD1 (5 bases). CDR1 is MNHEY and CDR2 is SVGAGI in the germline V gene. This CDR3 region has 13 residues. Deletions cut 2 bases from V and 4 bases from J, with 8 bases between. The CDR3 is CASSYVGPTEAFF. In nucleotides, the CDR3 is TGTGCCAGCAGTTACGTGGGGCCCACTGAAGCTTTCTTT.

A word on this clone: A single base separates this from a much larger clone, so it may be a read error. Other DNA sequences within the sample encode an identical CDR3. The gene calls are TRBV11-2 and TRBJ2-3; D not resolved. Trimming took 1 base from V and 3 from J, leaving 2 bases between them. CDR3 length: 12 amino acids. Looked up from germline, CDR1 is SGHAT and CDR2 is FQNNGV. For the CDR3, the DNA is TGTGCCAGCAGCTTAGGAACAGATACGCAGTATTTT. This codes for CASSLGTDTQYF. The whole variable domain, filled in from reference TRBV11-2 and TRBJ2-3, reads EAGVAQSPRYKIIEKRQSVAFWCNPISGHATLYWYQQILGQGPKLLIQFQNNGVVDDSQLPKDRFSAERLKGVDSTLKIQPAKLEDSAVYLCASSLGTDTQYFGPGTRLTVL.

The CDR3 DNA sequence: TGTGCCAGCAGTTTAAGTTCAGGGGTGAATTCACCCCTCCACTTT. Protein product: CASSLSSGVNSPLHF. The chain links TRBV27 to TRBJ1-6, with a tentative D call TRBD1 (6 bases). The CDR3 has 15 amino acids. CDR1 and CDR2 (germline): MNHEY, SMNVEV (reference sequence). The ends were cut back, 2 bases at V and 7 bases at J, with 12 bases in the middle.

This chain links TRBV5-6 with TRBJ2-7, with 7 bases lining up with TRBD1. From germline, CDR1 is SGHDT and CDR2 YYEEEE. V lost 3 bases to trimming and J lost 6 bases; unmatched junction nucleotides: 9. This CDR3 region has 14 residues. The CDR3 sequence is CASSYATGSAEQYF. The CDR3, as DNA: TGTGCCAGCAGCTACGCGACAGGGTCTGCCGAGCAGTACTTC.

The V gene is TRBV4-3, the J gene TRBJ2-7; D unclear. V was cut by 0 bases and J by 10 bases, with 16 bases left in between. CDR3 length equals 14 residues. The germline V gene has CDR1 LGHNA and CDR2 YSLEER. The CDR3 nucleotides are TGCGCCAGCAGCCAAGATCAGTACGGTCGCCTTCAGTACTTC. Translating gives CASSQDQYGRLQYF.

About this clone itself: The identical CDR3 is also encoded by other nucleotide sequences in the sample. The chain couples TRBV4-3 to TRBJ2-7, with no clear D. CDR3 length equals 13 residues. The germline CDR1 and CDR2 sequences are LGHNA and YSLEER. Trimming removed 0 bases at V and 2 bases at J, with 5 bases between. CDR3: CASSQDITYEQYF. The CDR3 nucleotides read TGCGCCAGCAGCCAAGATATTACCTACGAGCAGTACTTC.

The chain recombines TRBV19 with TRBJ2-3; 9 bases are a match to TRBD1. V lost 5 bases and J lost 0; bases outside the gene matches: 6. The CDR3 is 16 amino acids. From germline, CDR1 is LNHDA and CDR2 SQIVND (reference sequence). In DNA, the CDR3 is TGTGCCAGTAGTCCCTGGACAGGGGCTAGCACAGATACGCAGTATTTT. Translation: CASSPWTGASTDTQYF.

CDR3 loop: CASIPRTNSPLHF. CDR3 bases: TGTGCCAGCATCCCACGGACTAATTCACCCCTCCACTTT. The chain recombines TRBV28 with TRBJ1-6; D gene uncertain. Deletions cut 7 bases from V and 6 bases from J, with 10 bases between. Germline V gene sequence: CDR1 MDHEN, CDR2 SYDVKM. This CDR3 region has 13 residues.

V and J are TRBV5-6 and TRBJ2-7, with 10 bases identical to TRBD2. The CDR3 contains 14 residues. J gave up 3 bases and V 4 bases, and 4 bases lay outside the gene matches. The germline CDR1 and CDR2 sequences are SGHDT and YYEEEE. This CDR3 reads CASSLTSGDYEQYF. DNA for the CDR3: TGTGCCAGCAGCCTTACTAGCGGGGACTACGAGCAGTACTTC.

The chain employs TRBV7-9 and TRBJ2-1; D is uncertain. Germline V gene sequence: CDR1 SEHNR, CDR2 FQNEAQ (reference sequence). Trimming shortened V by 5 bases and J by 9 bases, and 14 bases separated the two germline ends. The CDR3 consists of 13 residues. The chain's CDR3 is CASSADPGLEQFF. The CDR3 nucleotides read TGTGCCAGCAGCGCGGATCCCGGCCTTGAGCAGTTCTTC. Together with reference TRBV7-9 and TRBJ2-1, the CDR3 gives the full variable domain: DTGVSQNPRHKITKRGQNVTFRCDPISEHNRLYWYRQTLGQGPEFLTYFQNEAQLEKSRLLSDRFSAERPKGSFSTLEIQRTEQGDSAMYLCASSADPGLEQFFGPGTRLTVL.

This clone was detected only a few times. The chain joins TRBV10-3 to TRBJ1-2; tentatively, D is TRBD1 (6 bases). The CDR3 runs to 13 residues. CDR1 and CDR2 (germline): ENHRY, SYGVKD. V was pared by 3 bases and J by 4 bases, with 9 bases between. CDR3 DNA sequence: TGTGCCATCAGTGAAGGGGGAGGCTATGGCTACACCTTC. Protein: CAISEGGGYGYTF.

In this sample, this clone turned up once. The chain combines TRBV5-6 with TRBJ1-1; TRBD1 aligns across 10 bases. Germline V gene lookup returns CDR1 SGHDT and CDR2 YYEEEE. J gave up 5 bases and V 4 bases, and 8 bases lay outside the gene matches. This CDR3 region has 15 residues. The chain's CDR3 is CASSMTGGAETEAFF. As DNA, the CDR3 is TGTGCCAGCAGCATGACAGGGGGCGCGGAGACTGAAGCTTTCTTT.